The T cell receptor (beta chain) described here comes from a study of blood T cell repertoires in COVID-19. Using immunoSEQ multiplex PCR, the repertoire was profiled, and TCRdb retains in-frame clones only, with some absent. This sample yields about 360,000 clones, of which around 86% are seen a single time; 2.5% to 3.5% belongs to the top ten. The receptor was derived from a human donor in a cohort sampled during active COVID-19. Sequenced input: peripheral blood.

CDR3 nucleotides: TGCGCCAGCAGCTTAGGGGCAGGGTCCGAGACCCAGTACTTC. Translated: CASSLGAGSETQYF. The chain couples TRBV5-1 to TRBJ2-5; a weak D match, TRBD1 (5 bases). V lost 2 bases and J 5 bases, leaving 13 bases between the germline ends. Germline CDR1 reads SGHRS; CDR2 reads YFSETQ. This CDR3 spans 14 amino acids.